A single TCR beta chain is shown here with its context. This sample is part of a study of molecular identifiers for immune sequencing clone quantification. Germline CDR1 is MGHDK and CDR2 is SYGVNS. Between the trimmed V and J ends, which lost 1 base and 2 bases, there was a span of 9 bases. This CDR3 has 15 residues. TCRdb itself ran the PCR reads through MiXCR, one entry per CDR3 protein. The sample lists around 480,000 distinct CDR3 sequences; 20% to 25% were seen once. The sequenced sample was naive CD8+ T cells from blood, with Jurkat cell RNA spiked in. Specified subset: FACS-sorted CD8+CD4-CCR7+CD45RA+ naive T cells. This rearrangement joins TRBV25-1 to TRBJ2-1; D is tentatively TRBD1 or TRBD2 (6 bases each). The receptor's source is a human donor in good health. Some libraries in this study had Jurkat cell RNA spiked in. For the CDR3, the DNA is TGTGCCAGCAGTGAATTCGGGGGCGCCTACAATGAGCAGTTCTTC. Translation: CASSEFGGAYNEQFF.